This T cell receptor beta chain was obtained from a study of blood T cell repertoires in COVID-19. Study-level information: Material from acute and convalescent COVID-19 was sourced from the United States, Italy and Spain.

V was clipped by 6 bases and J by 2 bases, with 12 bases between them. This CDR3 spans 14 amino acids. The germline V gene has CDR1 SNHLY and CDR2 FYNNEI. Original data processing: The authors estimated nucleated cell counts from reference gene primer amplification. Only in-frame clones appear in the TCRdb table, and some are missing; sequencing was by immunoSEQ multiplex PCR. That table gives V, J and clone size, and the DNA gave D and trimming. Here the sample spans 200,000 or so clones, around 84% being singletons. The sample was peripheral blood. The receptor was derived from a human donor in a cohort sampled during active COVID-19. V and J are TRBV2 and TRBJ2-3; weak D call: TRBD1 (6 bases). DNA of the CDR3: TGTGCCAGCAGCCTACAGGGATACACAGATACGCAGTATTTT. Its protein is CASSLQGYTDTQYF. Complete variable domain (other parts from reference TRBV2 and TRBJ2-3): EPEVTQTPSHQVTQMGQEVILRCVPISNHLYFYWYRQILGQKVEFLVSFYNNEISEKSEIFDDQFSVERPDGSNFTLKIRSTKLEDSAMYFCASSLQGYTDTQYFGPGTRLTVL.